This T cell receptor beta chain was captured in a study of CD4+ T cells in melanoma. Study-wide findings and caveats: CD8+ T cell, macrophage and B cell function reportedly correlated with neoantigen-specific CD4+ T cells. Neoantigen-specific CD4+ T cells in melanoma reportedly had diverse differentiation states.

This CDR3 is built from 16 residues. Trimming at V came to 0 bases and at J to 4 bases, leaving 6 bases not matched to a gene. In germline, CDR1 is SGHNT, CDR2 YYREEE (reference sequence). A word on this clone: Its antigen remains unidentified.

Only in-frame clones appear in the TCRdb table, and some are missing; sequencing was by immunoSEQ multiplex PCR. The sample holds 15,000 or so clones; roughly 60% are singletons and the top ten take approximately 15%. The chain is built from TRBV5-4 and TRBJ1-2, with TRBD1 identical over 10 bases. Sequencing input: cells from a culture (not recorded whether cultured in vitro). This sequence originates from a human donor with melanoma. The CDR3 DNA follows: TGTGCCAGCAGCTTGGGGGGACAGGGGCGGACCTATGGCTACACCTTC. It specifies CASSLGGQGRTYGYTF.